These 9 T cell receptor beta chains originate from one sample sequenced in a study of blood T cell repertoires in COVID-19 (dated by TCRdb to 2019 to 2021). Library prep was done by the immunoSEQ multiplex PCR assay. TCRdb carries this immuneACCESS record with in-frame sequences only. Its versions omit some clonotypes, under half of them owing to an unresolved V gene in the studies checked, with the rest unexplained. The sample data list about 220,000 clones, and around three quarters of these were observed just once. The ten most abundant clones make up approximately 6.6% of the sample. Sequencing input: peripheral blood. The origin of the receptors is a woman aged 70 to 79 with acute or convalescent COVID-19.

J is TRBJ2-5 and V is TRBV30, with unresolved D. Looked up from germline, CDR1 is GTSNPN and CDR2 is SVGIG (reference sequence). The CDR3 covers 14 residues. Trimming shortened V by 0 bases and J by 5 bases, and 13 bases separated the two germline ends. The DNA for the CDR3 is TGTGCCTGGAGTGTACTCCCCGCTTGGGAGACCCAGTACTTC. Translation: CAWSVLPAWETQYF.

The chain has TRBV5-1 and TRBJ2-7, with D possibly matching TRBD1 (6 bases). The CDR3 sequence is 15 residues long. Germline V lookup: CDR1 SGHRS, CDR2 YFSETQ. V gave up 4 bases and J gave up 0 bases, with 14 bases separating them. The chain's CDR3 is CASSVDRPSSYEQYF. CDR3 sequence (DNA): TGCGCCAGCAGCGTCGACAGGCCAAGCTCCTACGAGCAGTACTTC.

V and J are TRBV6-5 and TRBJ1-1; possibly TRBD1 for D (5 bases). There are 13 residues in the CDR3. The germline V gene has CDR1 MNHEY and CDR2 SVGAGI. The ends were cut back, 6 bases at V and 1 base at J, with 9 bases in the middle. CDR3 loop: CASSLQGNTEAFF. The CDR3, as DNA: TGTGCCAGCAGCCTCCAGGGGAACACTGAAGCTTTCTTT.

The V and J genes are TRBV6-5 and TRBJ1-2; 10 nucleotides agree with TRBD1. Germline CDR1 MNHEY, CDR2 SVGAGI. The CDR3 has 15 residues. V was clipped by 0 bases and J by 7 bases; unmatched bases: 5. CDR3 DNA: TGTGCCAGCAGTTACTCCTTGACAGGGGGCGGTGGCTACACCTTC. This translates into CASSYSLTGGGGYTF.

The rearrangement links TRBV3-1 (or the pseudogene TRBV3-2) to TRBJ2-1; 7 bases map to TRBD2. The CDR3 length is 16 residues. The V segment lost 4 bases and the J segment 0 bases; nucleotides outside the gene matches: 6. Germline V lookup: CDR1 LGHDT, CDR2 YNNKEL (reference sequence). The CDR3 region is CASSPSWGGSYNEQFF. The CDR3 DNA follows: TGTGCCAGCAGCCCATCTTGGGGGGGCTCCTACAATGAGCAGTTCTTC.

This chain joins TRBV7-2 and TRBJ1-5; 8 bases fit TRBD1. The CDR3 contains 14 residues. Trimming at V came to 3 bases and at J to 5 bases, leaving 3 bases not matched to a gene. Per germline, CDR1 SGHTA and CDR2 FQGNSA. In DNA form, the CDR3 reads TGTGCCAGCAGCTTGTCGACAGGGGATCAGCCCCAGCATTTT. The encoded protein is CASSLSTGDQPQHF.

The gene calls are TRBV5-5 and TRBJ2-3; weak D call: TRBD1 (6 bases). Germline V gene lookup returns CDR1 SGHKS and CDR2 YYEKEE (reference sequence). V was clipped by 4 bases and J by 7 bases, with 16 bases between them. This CDR3 comprises 14 residues. CDR3 nucleotides: TGTGCCAGCAGCCCAAGCCTCAGGGGACATACGCAGTATTTT. Protein product: CASSPSLRGHTQYF.

The V gene is TRBV28, the J gene TRBJ2-7, with D unresolved. The CDR3 totals 14 residues. The germline V and J ends were trimmed by 5 bases and 3 bases, with 14 bases remaining between them. CDR1 MDHEN and CDR2 SYDVKM come from the germline V gene. CDR3 sequence (DNA): TGTGCCAGCAGTCCTGGCCCTTCGATCTACGAGCAGTACGTC. This translates into CASSPGPSIYEQYV.

This clone showed up just once. The chain joins TRBV29-1 to TRBJ2-1; 7 positions match TRBD2. The V and J ends lost 3 bases and 11 bases, in that order; junction bases with no gene match: 7. Germline CDR1 is SQVTM and CDR2 is ANQGSEA. The CDR3 sequence is 12 residues long. The chain's CDR3 is CSVELLAEKQFF. The CDR3 DNA is TGCAGCGTTGAGCTCCTAGCGGAAAAGCAGTTCTTC.